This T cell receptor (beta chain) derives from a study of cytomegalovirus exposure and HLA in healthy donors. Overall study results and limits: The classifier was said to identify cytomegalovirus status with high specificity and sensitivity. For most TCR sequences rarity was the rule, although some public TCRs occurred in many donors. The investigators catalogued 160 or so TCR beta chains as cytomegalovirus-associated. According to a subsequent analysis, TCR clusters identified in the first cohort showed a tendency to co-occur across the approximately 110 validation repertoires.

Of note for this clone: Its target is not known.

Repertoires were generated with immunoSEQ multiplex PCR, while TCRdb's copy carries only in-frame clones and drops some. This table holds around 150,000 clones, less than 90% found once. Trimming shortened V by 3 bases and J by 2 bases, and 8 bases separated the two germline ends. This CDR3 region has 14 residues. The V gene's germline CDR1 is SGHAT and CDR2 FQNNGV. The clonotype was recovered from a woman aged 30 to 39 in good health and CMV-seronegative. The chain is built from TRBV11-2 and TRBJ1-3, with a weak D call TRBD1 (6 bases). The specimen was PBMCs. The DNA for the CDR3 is TGTGCCAGCAGCTTCGCAGGGGCTGGAAACACCATATATTTT. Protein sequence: CASSFAGAGNTIYF.